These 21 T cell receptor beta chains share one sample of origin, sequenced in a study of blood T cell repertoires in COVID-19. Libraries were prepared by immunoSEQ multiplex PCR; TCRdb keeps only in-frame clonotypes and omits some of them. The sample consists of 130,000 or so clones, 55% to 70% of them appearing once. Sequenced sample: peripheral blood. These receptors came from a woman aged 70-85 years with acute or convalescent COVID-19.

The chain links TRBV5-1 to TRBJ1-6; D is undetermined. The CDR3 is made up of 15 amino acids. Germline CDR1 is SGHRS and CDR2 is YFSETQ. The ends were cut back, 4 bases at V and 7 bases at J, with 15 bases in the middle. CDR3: CASSQEQIPNSPLHF. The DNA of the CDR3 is TGCGCCAGCAGCCAGGAACAGATACCAAATTCACCCCTCCACTTT.

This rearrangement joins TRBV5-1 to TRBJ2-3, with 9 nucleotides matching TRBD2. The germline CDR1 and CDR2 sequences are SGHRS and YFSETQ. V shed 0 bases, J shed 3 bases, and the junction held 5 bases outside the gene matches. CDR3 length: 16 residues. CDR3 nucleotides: TGCGCCAGCAGCTTGGTAGCTAGCGGGAAGACAGATACGCAGTATTTT. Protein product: CASSLVASGKTDTQYF.

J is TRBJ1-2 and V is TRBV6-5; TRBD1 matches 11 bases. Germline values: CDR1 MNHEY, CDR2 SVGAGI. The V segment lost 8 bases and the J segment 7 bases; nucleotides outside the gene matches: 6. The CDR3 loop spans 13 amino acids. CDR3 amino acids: CASGGQGAAGYTF. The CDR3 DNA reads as TGTGCCAGCGGCGGACAGGGGGCGGCTGGCTACACCTTC.

CDR3 protein: CASSLVRGGGYTF. The CDR3 DNA follows: TGTGCCAGCAGCTTAGTACGCGGAGGTGGCTACACCTTC. This chain links TRBV11-2 with TRBJ1-2; D gene unclear. Per germline, CDR1 SGHAT and CDR2 FQNNGV. This CDR3 is built from 13 residues. V lost 1 base, J lost 7 bases, and 10 bases lay in between.

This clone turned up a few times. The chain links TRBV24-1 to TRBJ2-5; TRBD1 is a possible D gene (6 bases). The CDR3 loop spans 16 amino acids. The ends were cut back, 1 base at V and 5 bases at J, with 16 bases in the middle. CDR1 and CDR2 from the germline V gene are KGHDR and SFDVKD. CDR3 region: CATSDFGQGSRETQYF. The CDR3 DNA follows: TGTGCCACCAGTGATTTTGGGCAGGGGAGTCGGGAGACCCAGTACTTC.

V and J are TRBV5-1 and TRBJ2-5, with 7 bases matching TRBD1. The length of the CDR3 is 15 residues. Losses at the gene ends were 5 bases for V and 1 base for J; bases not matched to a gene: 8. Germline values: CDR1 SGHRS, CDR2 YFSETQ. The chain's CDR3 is CASRSGTAFQETQYF. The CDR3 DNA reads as TGCGCCAGCAGGTCGGGGACAGCCTTCCAAGAGACCCAGTACTTC. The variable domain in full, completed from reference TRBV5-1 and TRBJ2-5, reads KAGVTQTPRYLIKTRGQQVTLSCSPISGHRSVSWYQQTPGQGLQFLFEYFSETQRNKGNFPGRFSGRQFSNSRSEMNVSTLELGDSALYLCASRSGTAFQETQYFGPGTRLLVL.

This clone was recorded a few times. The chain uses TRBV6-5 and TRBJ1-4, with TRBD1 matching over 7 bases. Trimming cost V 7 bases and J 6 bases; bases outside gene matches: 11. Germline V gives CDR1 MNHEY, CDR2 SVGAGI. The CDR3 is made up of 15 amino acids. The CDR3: CASTRRWDSYEKLFF. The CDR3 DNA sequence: TGTGCCAGCACCCGACGATGGGACAGCTATGAAAAACTGTTTTTT.

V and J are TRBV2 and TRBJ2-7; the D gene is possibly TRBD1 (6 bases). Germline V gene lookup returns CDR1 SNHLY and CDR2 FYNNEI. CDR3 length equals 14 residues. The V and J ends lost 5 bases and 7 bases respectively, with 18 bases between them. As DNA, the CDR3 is TGTGCCAGCAGTTACAGGACAGACACTAGTGAGCAGTACTTC. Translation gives CASSYRTDTSEQYF.

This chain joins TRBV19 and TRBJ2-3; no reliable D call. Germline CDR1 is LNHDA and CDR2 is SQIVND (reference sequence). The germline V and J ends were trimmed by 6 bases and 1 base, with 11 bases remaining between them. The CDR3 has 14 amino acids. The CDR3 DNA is TGTGCCAGTAGCCTGAGTTCCCGCACAGATACGCAGTATTTT. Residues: CASSLSSRTDTQYF.

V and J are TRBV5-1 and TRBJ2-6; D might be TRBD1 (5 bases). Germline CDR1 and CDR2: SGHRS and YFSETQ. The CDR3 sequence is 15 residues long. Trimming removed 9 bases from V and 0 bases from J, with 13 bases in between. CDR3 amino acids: CATTGEVSGANVLTF. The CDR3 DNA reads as TGCGCCACCACAGGCGAAGTCTCTGGGGCCAACGTCCTGACTTTC.

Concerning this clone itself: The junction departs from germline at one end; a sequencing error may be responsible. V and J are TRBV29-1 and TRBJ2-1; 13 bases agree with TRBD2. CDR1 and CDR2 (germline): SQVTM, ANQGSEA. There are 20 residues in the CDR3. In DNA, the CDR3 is TGCAGCCCGAAATCTATAACTAGCGGGAGGGCCCCGTTCGGCTACGATGAGCAGTTCTTC. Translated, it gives CSPKSITSGRAPFGYDEQFF.

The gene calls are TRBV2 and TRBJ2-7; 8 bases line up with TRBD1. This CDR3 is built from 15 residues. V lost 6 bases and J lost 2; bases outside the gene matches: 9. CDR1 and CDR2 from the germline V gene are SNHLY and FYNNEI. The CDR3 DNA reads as TGTGCCAGCAGCCTAGAGGGACAGGCAACCTACGAGCAGTACTTC. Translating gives CASSLEGQATYEQYF.

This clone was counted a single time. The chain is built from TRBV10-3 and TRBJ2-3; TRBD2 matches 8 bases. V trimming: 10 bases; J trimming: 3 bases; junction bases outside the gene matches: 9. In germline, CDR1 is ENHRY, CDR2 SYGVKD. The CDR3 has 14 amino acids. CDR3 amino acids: CATLRAGATDTQYF. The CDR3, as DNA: TGTGCCACCCTCAGAGCGGGAGCGACAGATACGCAGTATTTT.

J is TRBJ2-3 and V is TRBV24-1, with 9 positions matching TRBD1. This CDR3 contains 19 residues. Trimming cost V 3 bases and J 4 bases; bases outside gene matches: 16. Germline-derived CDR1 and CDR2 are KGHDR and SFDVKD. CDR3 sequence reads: CATSDPGQGRAEKADTQYF. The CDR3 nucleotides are TGTGCCACCAGTGATCCGGGACAGGGTCGGGCGGAAAAAGCAGATACGCAGTATTTT.

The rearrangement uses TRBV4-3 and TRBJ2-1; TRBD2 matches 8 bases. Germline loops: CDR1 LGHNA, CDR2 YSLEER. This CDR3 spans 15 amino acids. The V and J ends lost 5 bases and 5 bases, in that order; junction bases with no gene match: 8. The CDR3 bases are TGCGCCAGCAGCAGACGGACTAGCCCTAACAATGAGCAGTTCTTC. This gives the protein CASSRRTSPNNEQFF.

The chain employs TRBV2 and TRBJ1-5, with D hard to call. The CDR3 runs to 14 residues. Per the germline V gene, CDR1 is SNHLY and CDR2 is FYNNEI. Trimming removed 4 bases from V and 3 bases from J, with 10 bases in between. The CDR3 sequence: CASSGSQSNQPQHF. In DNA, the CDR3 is TGTGCCAGCAGTGGCAGTCAATCCAATCAGCCCCAGCATTTT.

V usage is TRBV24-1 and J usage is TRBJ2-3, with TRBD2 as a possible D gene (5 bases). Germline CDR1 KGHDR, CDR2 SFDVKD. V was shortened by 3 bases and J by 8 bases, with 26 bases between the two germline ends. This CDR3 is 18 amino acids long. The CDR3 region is CATSDPFESPTRSGTQYF. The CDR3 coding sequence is TGTGCCACCAGTGATCCCTTCGAATCCCCCACACGAAGCGGTACGCAGTATTTT.

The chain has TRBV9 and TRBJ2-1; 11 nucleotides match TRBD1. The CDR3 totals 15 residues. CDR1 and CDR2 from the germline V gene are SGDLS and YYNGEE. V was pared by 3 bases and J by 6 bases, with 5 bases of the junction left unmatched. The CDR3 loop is CASSGPGTGGNEQFF. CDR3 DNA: TGTGCCAGCAGCGGACCCGGGACAGGGGGCAATGAGCAGTTCTTC.

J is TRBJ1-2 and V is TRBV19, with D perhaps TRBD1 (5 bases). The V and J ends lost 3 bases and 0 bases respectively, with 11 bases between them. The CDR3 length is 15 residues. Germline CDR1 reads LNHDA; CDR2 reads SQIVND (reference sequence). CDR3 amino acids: CASSMMDITNYGYTF. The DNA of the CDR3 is TGTGCCAGTAGTATGATGGACATTACTAACTATGGCTACACCTTC.

CDR3 coding DNA: TGTGCCAGCCGACTAGTTTTTGGAACAGATACGCAGTATTTT. Translation: CASRLVFGTDTQYF. The rearrangement links TRBV6-6 to TRBJ2-3; D might be TRBD2 (6 bases). This CDR3 comprises 14 residues. CDR1 and CDR2 (germline): MNHNY, SVGAGI (reference sequence). V shed 8 bases and J shed 3 bases, with 15 bases lying between them.

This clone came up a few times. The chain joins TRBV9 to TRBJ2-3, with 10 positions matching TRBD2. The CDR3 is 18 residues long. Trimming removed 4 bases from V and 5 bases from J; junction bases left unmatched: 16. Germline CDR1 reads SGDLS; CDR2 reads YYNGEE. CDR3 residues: CASSQRGSGGASGDTQYF. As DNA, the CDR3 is TGTGCCAGCAGCCAAAGGGGCAGCGGGGGGGCCTCAGGAGATACGCAGTATTTT.